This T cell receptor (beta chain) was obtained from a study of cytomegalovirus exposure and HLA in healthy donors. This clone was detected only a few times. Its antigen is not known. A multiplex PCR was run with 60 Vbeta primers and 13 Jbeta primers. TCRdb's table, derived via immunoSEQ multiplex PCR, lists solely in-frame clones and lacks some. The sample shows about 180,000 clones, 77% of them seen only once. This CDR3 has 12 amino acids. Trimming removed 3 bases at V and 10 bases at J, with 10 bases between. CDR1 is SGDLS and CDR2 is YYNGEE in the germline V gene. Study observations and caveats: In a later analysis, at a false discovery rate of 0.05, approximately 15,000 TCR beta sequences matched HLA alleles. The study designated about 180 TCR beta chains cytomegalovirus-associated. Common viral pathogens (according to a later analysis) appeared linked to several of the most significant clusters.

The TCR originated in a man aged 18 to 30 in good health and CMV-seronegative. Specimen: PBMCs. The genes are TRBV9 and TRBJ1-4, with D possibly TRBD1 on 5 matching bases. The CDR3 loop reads CASSGDSRKLFF. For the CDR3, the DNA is TGTGCCAGCAGCGGGGACTCTCGAAAACTGTTTTTT.